The 8 T cell receptor beta chains in this list originate from one sample, sequenced in a study of T cells in Graves' hyperthyroidism and ophthalmopathy. Researchers amplified the TCR beta CDR3 regions from RNA transcripts. An initial round of RT-PCR targeting the TCR CDR3 relied on the HTBI primer set. TCRdb passed the multiplex PCR reads through MiXCR, listing each CDR3 protein once. The sample consists of some 300,000 distinct CDR3 sequences, roughly 17% of them appearing once. The sample taken for sequencing was blood. Source of these receptors: a man between 25 and 39 years old with Graves' hyperthyroidism.

In its sample, this clonotype was seen many times. The chain couples TRBV27 to TRBJ2-1; D not resolved. Germline V gene lookup returns CDR1 MNHEY and CDR2 SMNVEV (reference sequence). Trimming took 8 bases from V and 4 from J, leaving 6 bases between them. The CDR3 contains 11 residues. The CDR3, as DNA: TGTGCCAGCGGGCTGTACAATGAGCAGTTCTTC. Translated, it gives CASGLYNEQFF.

The chain combines TRBV9 with TRBJ1-6; maybe TRBD1 (6 bases). The germline gives CDR1 SGDLS, CDR2 YYNGEE. There are 14 residues in the CDR3. The germline V and J ends were trimmed by 3 bases and 8 bases, with 12 bases remaining between them. CDR3 sequence reads: CASSGEEGDSPLHF. CDR3 in DNA: TGTGCCAGCAGCGGCGAGGAGGGGGATTCACCCCTCCACTTT.

This clonotype has at least ten counts. V and J are TRBV27 and TRBJ2-2, with D unresolved. This CDR3 contains 13 residues. Trimming removed 6 bases from V and 8 bases from J, with 13 bases in between. From germline, CDR1 is MNHEY and CDR2 SMNVEV (reference sequence). The CDR3 DNA reads as TGTGCCAGCAGCCAACTCACCAAGGGGGAGCTGTTTTTT. It is translated as CASSQLTKGELFF.

Only one count was recorded for this clonotype. Possible read error: a much larger clone is one base away. The chain is built from TRBV18 and TRBJ2-7; possible D gene TRBD1, 6 bases. With 3 bases removed from V and 4 bases from J, the gap between germline ends came to 16 bases. The germline V gene encodes CDR1 KGHSH and CDR2 LQKENI. This CDR3 is built from 15 residues. CDR3 amino acids: CASSPTREQGYEQYF. DNA for the CDR3: TGTGCCAGCTCACCTACTCGGGAACAGGGTTACGAGCAGTACTTC. The complete variable domain, with remaining parts taken from reference TRBV18 and TRBJ2-7, reads NAGVMQNPRHLVRRRGQEARLRCSPMKGHSHVYWYRQLPEEGLKFMVYLQKENIIDESGMPKERFSAEFPKEGPSILRIQQVVRGDSAAYFCASSPTREQGYEQYFGPGTRLTVT.

The count of this clonotype is one. The gene calls are TRBV5-1 and TRBJ2-7; perhaps TRBD1 as D (5 bases). The CDR3 contains 20 residues. The germline V and J ends were trimmed by 3 bases and 1 base, with 29 bases remaining between them. CDR1 and CDR2 (germline): SGHRS, YFSETQ. The CDR3 DNA reads as TGCGCCAGCAGCTCACGCCCTCACAGGTCCAGGGCGGACCGATCCTACGAGCAGTACTTC. Translating it yields CASSSRPHRSRADRSYEQYF.

This clonotype was seen many times. The genes are TRBV11-2 and TRBJ2-7; D gene ambiguous. Trimming shortened V by 1 base and J by 2 bases, and 9 bases separated the two germline ends. CDR1 and CDR2 (germline): SGHAT, FQNNGV. The CDR3 is 14 residues long. This CDR3 is CASSLGQLTYEQYF. In nucleotides, the CDR3 is TGTGCCAGCAGCTTAGGACAACTGACCTACGAGCAGTACTTC.

This clonotype was seen a few times. The CDR3: CATRDRNMNTEAFF. The CDR3 DNA is TGTGCCACCCGGGACAGAAACATGAACACTGAAGCTTTCTTT. This chain connects TRBV24-1 to TRBJ1-1; 7 bases are shared with TRBD1. The ends lost 9 bases at V and 0 bases at J; junction bases unmatched: 6. In germline, CDR1 is KGHDR, CDR2 SFDVKD. The CDR3 consists of 14 residues.

This clonotype was counted ten times or more. This chain uses TRBV20-1 with TRBJ2-7, with TRBD2 identical over 10 bases. Germline CDR1 and CDR2: DFQATT and SNEGSKA (reference sequence). After removal of 6 bases from V and 4 bases from J, the junction contained 9 bases not matched to a gene. The CDR3 has 14 amino acids. In nucleotides, the CDR3 is TGCAGTGCCCTAAGCGGGAGGGCTGGGTACGAGCAGTACTTC. It yields the protein CSALSGRAGYEQYF.